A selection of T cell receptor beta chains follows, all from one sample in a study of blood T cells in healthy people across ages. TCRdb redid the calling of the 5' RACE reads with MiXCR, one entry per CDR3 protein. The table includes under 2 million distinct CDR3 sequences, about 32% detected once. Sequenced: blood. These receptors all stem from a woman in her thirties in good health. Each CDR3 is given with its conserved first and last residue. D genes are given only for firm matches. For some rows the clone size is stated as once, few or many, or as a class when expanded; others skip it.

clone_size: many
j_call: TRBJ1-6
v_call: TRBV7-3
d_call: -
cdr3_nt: TGTGCCAGCAGCTTGGGGCCGAATTCACCCCTCCACTTT
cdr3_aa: CASSLGPNSPLHF

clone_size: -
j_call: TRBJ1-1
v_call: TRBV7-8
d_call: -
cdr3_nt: TGTGCCAGCAGCTTATCGGGGGCTCACACTGAAGCTTTCTTT
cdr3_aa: CASSLSGAHTEAFF

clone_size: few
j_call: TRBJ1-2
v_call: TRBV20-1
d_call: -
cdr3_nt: TGCAGTGCTAGCCCTCAACAGGGCGGAAGGTTCGGTGGCTACACCTTC
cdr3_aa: CSASPQQGGRFGGYTF

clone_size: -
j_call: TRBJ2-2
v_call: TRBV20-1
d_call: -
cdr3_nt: TGCAGTGCTCCCCAGGGGGGGGAGCTGTTTTTT
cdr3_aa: CSAPQGGELFF

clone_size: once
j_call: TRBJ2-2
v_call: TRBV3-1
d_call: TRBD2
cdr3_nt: TGTGCCAGCAGCCAAGATCCGGGACTAGCGGGAGGGCCAAAAACCGGGGAGCTGTTTTTT
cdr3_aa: CASSQDPGLAGGPKTGELFF

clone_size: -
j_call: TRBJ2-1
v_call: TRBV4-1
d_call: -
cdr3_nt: TGCGCCAGCAGCGGGATAAATGAGCAGTTCTTC
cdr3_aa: CASSGINEQFF

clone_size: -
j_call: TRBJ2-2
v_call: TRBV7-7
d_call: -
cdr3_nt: TGTGCCAGCAGCTTAGATGGGGGCACCGGGGAGCTGTTTTTT
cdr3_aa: CASSLDGGTGELFF

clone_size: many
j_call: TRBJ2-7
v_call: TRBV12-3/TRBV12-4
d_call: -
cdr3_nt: TGTGCCAGCAGTTTTCGGGCACGGCCGCCCTACGAGCAGTACTTC
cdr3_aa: CASSFRARPPYEQYF

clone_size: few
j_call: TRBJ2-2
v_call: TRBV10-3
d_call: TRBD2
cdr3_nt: TGTGCCATCAGTCAACATAGCGGGGGGGCCGGGGAGCTGTTTTTT
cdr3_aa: CAISQHSGGAGELFF

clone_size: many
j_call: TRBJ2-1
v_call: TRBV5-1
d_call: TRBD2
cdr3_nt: TGCGCCAGCAGCTCCGGGACTAGCGGGAGTACTGAGCAGTTCTTC
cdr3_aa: CASSSGTSGSTEQFF

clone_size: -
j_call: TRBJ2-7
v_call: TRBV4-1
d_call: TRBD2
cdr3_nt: TGCGCCAGCAGCCGACTGTGGCTAGCGGATACATACGAGCAGTACTTC
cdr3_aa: CASSRLWLADTYEQYF

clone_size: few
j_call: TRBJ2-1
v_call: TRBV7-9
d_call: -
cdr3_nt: TGTGCCAGCAGCCGCCCAGTCGGTGAGCAGTTCTTC
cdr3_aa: CASSRPVGEQFF

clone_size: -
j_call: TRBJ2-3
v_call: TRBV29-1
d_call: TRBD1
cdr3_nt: TGCAGCGTTGAGACAGGGCCAGATACGCAGTATTTT
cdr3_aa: CSVETGPDTQYF

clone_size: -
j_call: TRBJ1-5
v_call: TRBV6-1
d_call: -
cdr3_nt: TGTGCCAGCAGTGCTGGCAGGCTATATCAGCCCCAGCATTTT
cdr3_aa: CASSAGRLYQPQHF

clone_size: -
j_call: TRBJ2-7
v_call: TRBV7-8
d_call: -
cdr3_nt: TGTGCCAGCAGCTTATCGGATTTCGAGCAGTACTTC
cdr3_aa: CASSLSDFEQYF

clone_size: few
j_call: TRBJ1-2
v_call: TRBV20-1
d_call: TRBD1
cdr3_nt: TGCAGTGCTCCGGGACAGAACTATGGCTACACCTTC
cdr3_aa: CSAPGQNYGYTF

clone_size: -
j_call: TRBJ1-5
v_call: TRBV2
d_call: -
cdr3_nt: TGTGCCGGCAGTGAAAAGGGAGGTAGCAATCAGCCCCAGCATTTT
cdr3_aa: CAGSEKGGSNQPQHF

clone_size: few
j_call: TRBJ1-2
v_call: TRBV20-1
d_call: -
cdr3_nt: TGCAGTGCTAGAGTTGCCACGCCAGGGGGCTACACCTTC
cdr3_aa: CSARVATPGGYTF

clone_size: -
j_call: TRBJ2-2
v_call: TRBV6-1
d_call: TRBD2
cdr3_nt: TGTGCCACCAGGTCTAGCGGGAGCGGCACCGGGGAGCTGTTTTTT
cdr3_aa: CATRSSGSGTGELFF

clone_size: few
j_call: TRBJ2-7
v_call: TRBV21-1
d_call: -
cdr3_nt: TGTGCCAGCACCACCGGGACCGACCCTCGGTACGAGCAGTACTTC
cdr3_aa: CASTTGTDPRYEQYF

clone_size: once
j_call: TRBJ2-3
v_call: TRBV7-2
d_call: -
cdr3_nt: TGTGCCAGCAGCTTAGATCTGAGTACGCAGTATTTT
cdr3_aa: CASSLDLSTQYF

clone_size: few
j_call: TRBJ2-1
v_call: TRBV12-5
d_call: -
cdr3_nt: TGTGCTAGTGGTTTGGTACTGTCCAACGTCGTCAATGAGCAGTTCTTC
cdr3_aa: CASGLVLSNVVNEQFF

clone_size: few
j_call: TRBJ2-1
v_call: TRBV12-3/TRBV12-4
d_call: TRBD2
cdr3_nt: TGTGCCAGCACCACGGGACTAGCGGGGAGCAATGAGCAGTTCTTC
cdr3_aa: CASTTGLAGSNEQFF

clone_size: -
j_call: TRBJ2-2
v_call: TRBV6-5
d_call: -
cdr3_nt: TGTGCCAGCAGTTACGAGAACACCGGGGAGCTGTTTTTT
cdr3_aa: CASSYENTGELFF

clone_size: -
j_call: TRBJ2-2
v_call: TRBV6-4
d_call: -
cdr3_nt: TGTGCCAGCAGTGAGACAGGGGAGGGAGCCGGGGAGCTGTTTTTT
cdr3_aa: CASSETGEGAGELFF

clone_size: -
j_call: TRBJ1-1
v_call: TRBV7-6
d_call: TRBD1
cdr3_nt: TGTGCCAGCAGCTTCCCAGGGGGCAGTGAAGCTTTCTTT
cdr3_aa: CASSFPGGSEAFF

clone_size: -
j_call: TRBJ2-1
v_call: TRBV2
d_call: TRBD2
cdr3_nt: TGTGCCAGCACCGGACTAGCGGGGGCGAGGGGTGAGCAGTTCTTC
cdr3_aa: CASTGLAGARGEQFF

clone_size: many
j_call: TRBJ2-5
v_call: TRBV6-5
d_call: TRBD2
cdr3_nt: TGTGCCAGCAGAAGTAGCGGGGGGTACCAAGAGACCCAGTACTTC
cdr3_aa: CASRSSGGYQETQYF

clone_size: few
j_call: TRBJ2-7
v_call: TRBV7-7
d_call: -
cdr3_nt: TGTGCCAGCAGACCTCGGGTTAGGGACGAGCAGTACTTC
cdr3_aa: CASRPRVRDEQYF

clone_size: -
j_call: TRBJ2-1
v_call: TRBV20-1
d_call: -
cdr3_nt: TGCAGTGCTAGAGATCGTGGGGGAGGCTCCTACAATGAGCAGTTCTTC
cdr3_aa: CSARDRGGGSYNEQFF

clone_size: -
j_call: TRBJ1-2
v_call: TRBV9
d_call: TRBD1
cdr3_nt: TGTGCCAGCAGCGTAAGTTTAGTGAGGGGGGACAGCTACTATGGCTACACCTTC
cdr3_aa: CASSVSLVRGDSYYGYTF

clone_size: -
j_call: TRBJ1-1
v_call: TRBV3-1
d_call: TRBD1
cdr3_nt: TGTGCCAGCAGCCCAGCAGGACAGGGGATGAACACTGAAGCTTTCTTT
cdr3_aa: CASSPAGQGMNTEAFF

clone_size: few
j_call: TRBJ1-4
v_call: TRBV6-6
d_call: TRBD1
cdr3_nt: TGTGCCAGCAAATACCCGGGACAGGGGGAAAAACTGTTTTTT
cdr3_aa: CASKYPGQGEKLFF

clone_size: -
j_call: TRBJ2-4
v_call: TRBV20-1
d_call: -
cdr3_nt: TGCAGTGCTAGTGAGGCTAGCGAGGAGATAAAAAACATTCAGTACTTC
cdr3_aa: CSASEASEEIKNIQYF

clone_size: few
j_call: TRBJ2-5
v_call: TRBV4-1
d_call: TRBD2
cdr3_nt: TGCGCCAGCAGCCAGGGACTAGCTAGGCGGGAGACCCAGTACTTC
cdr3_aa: CASSQGLARRETQYF

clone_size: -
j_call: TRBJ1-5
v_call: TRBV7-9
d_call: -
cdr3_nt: TGTGCCAGCAGCGCACAAAATCAGCCCCAGCATTTT
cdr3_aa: CASSAQNQPQHF

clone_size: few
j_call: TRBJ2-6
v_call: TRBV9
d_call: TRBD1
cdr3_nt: TGTGCCAGCAGCCCGGGACAGGGGGCGCGAGGGGCCAACGTCCTGACTTTC
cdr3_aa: CASSPGQGARGANVLTF

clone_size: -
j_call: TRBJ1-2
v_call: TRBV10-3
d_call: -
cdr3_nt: TGTGCCATCAGTGGGAGCGGGTTTCAGAGGGGCTATGGCTACACCTTC
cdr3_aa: CAISGSGFQRGYGYTF

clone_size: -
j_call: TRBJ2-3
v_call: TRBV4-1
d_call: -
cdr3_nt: TGCGCCAGCAGCCAATGGGGAGCGGGTACTAGCACAGATACGCAGTATTTT
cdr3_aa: CASSQWGAGTSTDTQYF